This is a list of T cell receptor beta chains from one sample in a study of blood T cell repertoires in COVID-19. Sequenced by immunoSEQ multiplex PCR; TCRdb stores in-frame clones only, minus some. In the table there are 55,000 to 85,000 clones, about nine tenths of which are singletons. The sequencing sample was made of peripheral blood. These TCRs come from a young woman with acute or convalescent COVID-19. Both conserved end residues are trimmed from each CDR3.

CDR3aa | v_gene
ASSLEGRETQY | TRBV13
ASSLRHVGFGSPLH | TRBV5-6
ASSKGGRGNTEAF | TRBV11-2
APGRAGRADTQY | TRBV28
ASSPTRLEGDTQY | TRBV5-1
ASQSTDTQY | TRBV6-5
ASSELGGPGSNQPQH | TRBV6-1
ASSDDRDGYT | TRBV28
SVTGGLEVHTEAF | TRBV29-1
ASSPSPLAGGRKGTDTQY | TRBV18
ASSEALAGFTDTQY | TRBV6-1
ASSRYSNQPQH | TRBV6-5
ASSESFPTNSYEQY | TRBV6-1
ASSFIGGGSYEQY | TRBV27
ASSHGYEQY | TRBV28
ASSHGLGQNTEAF | TRBV14
SAYRNNEQF | TRBV20-1
ASSFDRGHEQY | TRBV5-5